What follows are 25 T cell receptor beta chains derived from one specimen sequenced in a study of blood T cell repertoires in COVID-19. Only in-frame clones appear in the TCRdb table, and some are missing; sequencing was by immunoSEQ multiplex PCR. The sample has about 160,000 clones; approximately 79% are singletons. The sample was peripheral blood. Source of these receptors: a woman of 80 years or more with acute or convalescent COVID-19.

The chain has TRBV29-1 and TRBJ1-2; the match to TRBD1 covers 8 bases. V shed 0 bases and J 2 bases; nucleotides not matched to a gene: 5. Germline CDR1 and CDR2: SQVTM and ANQGSEA. The CDR3 loop spans 15 amino acids. The CDR3 DNA sequence: TGCAGCGTTGAAGAGGGGGGACAGGCGAACTATGGCTACACCTTC. Encoded protein: CSVEEGGQANYGYTF.

This clone has a handful of counts. The same CDR3 arises from other DNA sequences in this sample as well. V is TRBV3-1 (or the pseudogene TRBV3-2) and J is TRBJ2-7; D uncertain. Germline CDR1 reads LGHDT; CDR2 reads YNNKEL (reference sequence). Trimming left V 1 base short and J 5 bases short, with 3 bases between. The CDR3 has 11 residues. The CDR3 DNA sequence: TGTGCCAGCAGCCAAGTAAACGAGCAGTACTTC. Residues: CASSQVNEQYF.

V is TRBV3-1 (or the pseudogene TRBV3-2) and J is TRBJ2-7; D ambiguous. V was shortened by 1 base and J by 2 bases, with 6 bases between the two germline ends. The CDR3 length is 13 residues. The germline V gene has CDR1 LGHDT and CDR2 YNNKEL (reference sequence). CDR3 nucleotide sequence: TGTGCCAGCAGCCAAGTTGCAGCCTACGAGCAGTACTTC. This translates into CASSQVAAYEQYF.

This clone has ten or more counts. The chain employs TRBV6-5 and TRBJ2-4; the match to TRBD1 covers 7 bases. V gave up 0 bases and J gave up 8 bases; unmatched junction bases: 1. This CDR3 is 13 amino acids long. Germline V gene sequence: CDR1 MNHEY, CDR2 SVGAGI. The CDR3: CASSYSQGDIQYF. The CDR3 region has the DNA TGTGCCAGCAGTTACTCCCAGGGGGACATTCAGTACTTC.

The rearrangement uses TRBV6-5 and TRBJ2-7; a weak D match, TRBD1 (6 bases). The CDR3 runs to 13 residues. Germline CDR1 and CDR2: MNHEY and SVGAGI. The V and J ends lost 6 bases and 3 bases respectively, with 12 bases between them. CDR3 in amino acids: CASRPPTGYEQYF. CDR3 coding DNA: TGTGCCAGCAGACCCCCGACAGGCTACGAGCAGTACTTC.

The CDR3 loop reads CATNDRLAGASEQFF. CDR3 nucleotide sequence: TGCGCCACCAATGACCGACTAGCGGGAGCCAGTGAGCAGTTCTTC. The rearrangement links TRBV10-1 to TRBJ2-1; 12 positions agree with TRBD2. Trimming removed 10 bases from V and 9 bases from J; junction bases left unmatched: 13. CDR1 is WNHNN and CDR2 is SYGVQD in the germline V gene (reference sequence). The CDR3 length is 15 residues.

This clone came up once. The chain employs TRBV30 and TRBJ2-7; perhaps TRBD2 as D (5 bases). The CDR3 loop spans 16 amino acids. Between the trimmed V and J ends, which lost 3 bases and 0 bases, there was a span of 18 bases. The V gene's germline CDR1 is GTSNPN and CDR2 SVGIG (reference sequence). The CDR3 spells CAWRDVGDPASYEQYF. CDR3 DNA sequence: TGTGCCTGGAGGGACGTCGGGGATCCTGCCTCCTACGAGCAGTACTTC.

The V call is TRBV5-4, the J call TRBJ1-4; D ambiguous. Germline V gene sequence: CDR1 SGHNT, CDR2 YYREEE (reference sequence). Trimming left V 2 bases short and J 5 bases short, with 16 bases between. The CDR3 contains 16 residues. CDR3 region: CASSFTGQVGNEKLFF. The CDR3 bases are TGTGCCAGCAGCTTTACTGGGCAGGTTGGAAATGAAAAACTGTTTTTT.

The V and J genes are TRBV2 and TRBJ1-1; D call uncertain. The germline CDR1 and CDR2 sequences are SNHLY and FYNNEI. V gave up 6 bases and J gave up 3 bases, with 17 bases separating them. The CDR3 covers 15 residues. The CDR3 DNA is TGTGCCAGCAGAGATGGAGGTGTTGGGGACACTGAAGCTTTCTTT. As protein: CASRDGGVGDTEAFF. The variable domain in full, with the rest retrieved from reference TRBV2 and TRBJ1-1, is EPEVTQTPSHQVTQMGQEVILRCVPISNHLYFYWYRQILGQKVEFLVSFYNNEISEKSEIFDDQFSVERPDGSNFTLKIRSTKLEDSAMYFCASRDGGVGDTEAFFGQGTRLTVV.

The chain has TRBV7-2 and TRBJ2-1; 8 bases fit TRBD2. Germline trimming cut 1 base from V and 6 bases from J; bases unmatched to any gene: 5. Germline V CDR1 and CDR2: SGHTA, FQGNSA. CDR3 length equals 15 residues. CDR3 residues: CASSLEGLASNEQFF. CDR3 nucleotide sequence: TGTGCCAGCAGCTTAGAAGGACTAGCATCCAATGAGCAGTTCTTC.

The chain joins TRBV4-2 to TRBJ2-5; possibly TRBD2 for D (6 bases). From germline, CDR1 is LGHNA and CDR2 YNFKEQ. V was cut by 1 base and J by 0 bases, with 18 bases left in between. CDR3 length: 18 amino acids. The DNA of the CDR3 is TGTGCCAGCAGCCAAGCGGCGGGTGGAGGGGCGTACCAAGAGACCCAGTACTTC. It specifies CASSQAAGGGAYQETQYF.

The chain joins TRBV11-2 to TRBJ1-4; D is possibly TRBD1 (6 bases). Looked up from germline, CDR1 is SGHAT and CDR2 is FQNNGV. V was trimmed by 5 bases and J by 5 bases, leaving 18 bases between them. The CDR3 totals 16 residues. The CDR3 DNA sequence: TGTGCCAGCAGCGCACTACAGGGCATCGGGAATGAAAAACTGTTTTTT. Residues: CASSALQGIGNEKLFF.

The rearrangement links TRBV3-1 (or the pseudogene TRBV3-2) to TRBJ1-3; the D is unclear. CDR1 LGHDT and CDR2 YNNKEL come from the germline V gene (reference sequence). V lost 0 bases and J 9 bases, leaving 6 bases between the germline ends. CDR3 size: 12 residues. The CDR3 reads CASSQEGRTIYF. CDR3 coding DNA: TGTGCCAGCAGCCAAGAGGGCCGCACCATATATTTT.

J is TRBJ2-5 and V is TRBV3-1 (or the pseudogene TRBV3-2), with 9 bases identical to TRBD2. Germline values: CDR1 LGHDT, CDR2 YNNKEL (reference sequence). The CDR3 sequence is 17 residues long. With V trimmed by 2 bases and J by 5 bases, 12 bases remained unmatched. The CDR3 DNA is TGTGCCAGCAGCCAAACCGGGGAACTAGCGGGCAAGGAGACCCAGTACTTC. Translated, it gives CASSQTGELAGKETQYF.

This sequence joins TRBV4-1 and TRBJ1-2; 10 positions match TRBD1. This CDR3 spans 19 amino acids. The V segment lost 1 base and the J segment 2 bases; nucleotides outside the gene matches: 13. Germline lookup yields CDR1 MGHRA and CDR2 YSYEKL. The CDR3 loop reads CASSQVFASRGQGNYGYTF. Here the CDR3 DNA reads TGCGCCAGCAGCCAAGTGTTCGCTTCCAGGGGACAGGGGAACTATGGCTACACCTTC.

This chain joins TRBV6-2 or TRBV6-3 and TRBJ2-6; D is unresolved. Germline CDR1 reads MNHEY; CDR2 reads SVGEGT. CDR3 size: 16 residues. Trimming cost V 0 bases and J 2 bases, with 8 bases left between them. The CDR3 region is CASSYSSVPGANVLTF. The CDR3 DNA reads TGTGCCAGCAGTTACTCGAGTGTACCTGGGGCCAACGTCCTGACTTTC.

The chain couples TRBV5-8 to TRBJ2-3; D might be TRBD1 (6 bases). Germline lookup yields CDR1 SGHTS and CDR2 YDEGEE. The CDR3 runs 15 residues. V gave up 0 bases and J gave up 0 bases, with 8 bases separating them. This CDR3 reads CASSLGTASTDTQYF. CDR3 bases: TGTGCCAGCAGCTTGGGGACAGCTAGCACAGATACGCAGTATTTT. The whole variable domain, filled in from reference TRBV5-8 and TRBJ2-3, reads EAGVTQSPTHLIKTRGQQATLRCSPISGHTSVYWYQQALGLGLQFLLWYDEGEERNRGNFPPRFSGRQFPNYSSELNVNALELEDSALYLCASSLGTASTDTQYFGPGTRLTVL.

This clone has more than one count but fewer than ten. The chain combines TRBV7-2 with TRBJ2-7; D not resolved. Trimming pared 0 bases from V and 1 base from J, leaving 7 bases between. Germline CDR1 SGHTA, CDR2 FQGNSA. CDR3 length: 14 residues. The CDR3 sequence: CASSLASGSYEQYF. The CDR3 coding sequence is TGTGCCAGCAGCTTAGCGTCGGGTTCCTACGAGCAGTACTTC.

V gene TRBV6-5 combines with J gene TRBJ2-2; D unclear. V was shortened by 0 bases and J by 10 bases, with 6 bases between the two germline ends. Germline V gives CDR1 MNHEY, CDR2 SVGAGI. This CDR3 is built from 12 residues. The CDR3 loop reads CASSYSQMELFF. The CDR3 nucleotides read TGTGCCAGCAGTTACTCTCAGATGGAGCTGTTTTTT.

The gene calls are TRBV18 and TRBJ1-1; TRBD1 matches 7 bases. Germline assignment: CDR1 KGHSH and CDR2 LQKENI. The CDR3 loop spans 14 amino acids. V trimming: 3 bases; J trimming: 5 bases; junction bases outside the gene matches: 6. The CDR3 DNA reads TGTGCCAGCTCACCCTCGACAGGGAGGACTGAAGCTTTCTTT. This codes for CASSPSTGRTEAFF.

This chain connects TRBV28 to TRBJ2-1, with a possible D match to TRBD1 (6 bases). V lost 2 bases to trimming and J lost 7 bases, with 12 bases between them. Germline-derived CDR1 and CDR2 are MDHEN and SYDVKM. The CDR3 is 14 amino acids. In nucleotides, the CDR3 is TGTGCCAGCAGTTTACGACAGGTTCTGAATGAGCAGTTCTTC. It codes for CASSLRQVLNEQFF.

This rearrangement joins TRBV9 to TRBJ2-7; perhaps TRBD1 as D (7 bases). Trimming stripped 4 bases from V and 5 bases from J, with 22 bases between. CDR1 and CDR2 from the germline V gene are SGDLS and YYNGEE. The CDR3 spans 16 residues. CDR3 region: CASSKETGRLGDEQYF. As DNA, the CDR3 is TGTGCCAGCAGCAAGGAGACAGGGAGGCTCGGGGACGAGCAGTACTTC.

This clone has ten or more counts. V and J are TRBV4-1 and TRBJ2-7; tentatively, D is TRBD2 (5 bases). This CDR3 is 13 amino acids long. Trimming pared 4 bases from V and 0 bases from J, leaving 7 bases between. The V gene's germline CDR1 is MGHRA and CDR2 YSYEKL. CDR3 protein: CASSPSGSYEQYF. CDR3 DNA sequence: TGCGCCAGCAGCCCCAGCGGCTCCTACGAGCAGTACTTC.

The J gene is TRBJ1-1, the V gene TRBV3-1 (or the pseudogene TRBV3-2); maybe TRBD1 (5 bases). With 0 bases removed from V and 5 bases from J, the gap between germline ends came to 10 bases. The CDR3 runs 14 residues. Germline lookup yields CDR1 LGHDT and CDR2 YNNKEL (reference sequence). The CDR3 nucleotides read TGTGCCAGCAGCCAAGATCCAGGGTTTACTGAAGCTTTCTTT. This codes for CASSQDPGFTEAFF.

The chain employs TRBV11-2 and TRBJ2-7, with 11 bases lining up with TRBD2. The CDR3 is 17 amino acids. Germline lookup yields CDR1 SGHAT and CDR2 FQNNGV. V was clipped by 3 bases and J by 3 bases; unmatched bases: 10. The CDR3 DNA reads TGTGCCAGCAGCTTCGAGACTAGCGGGAAGAAAAACTACGAGCAGTACTTC. Its protein product is CASSFETSGKKNYEQYF.